This T cell receptor (beta chain) was documented in a study of CD8 T cells in Susac syndrome. This CDR3 is 15 amino acids long. The V end lost 1 base, the J end lost 7 bases, and 14 bases lay between the germline ends. Germline assignment: CDR1 SGHDN and CDR2 FVKESK. cDNA came from approximately 0.5 to 1 ug RNA primed by random hexamers. MiXCR was run by TCRdb on the immunoSEQ multiplex PCR reads, yielding one entry per CDR3 protein. The data contain 150,000 to 200,000 distinct CDR3 sequences, about 95% of them singletons. V is TRBV14 and J is TRBJ2-1, with D perhaps matching TRBD1 (6 bases). The sample comprised CD4+ T cells from PBMCs. The receptor's source is a human donor in good health. The CDR3 DNA reads TGTGCCAGCAGCCAAGGGGGCGACAGGAGGAATGAGCAGTTCTTC. Protein: CASSQGGDRRNEQFF.